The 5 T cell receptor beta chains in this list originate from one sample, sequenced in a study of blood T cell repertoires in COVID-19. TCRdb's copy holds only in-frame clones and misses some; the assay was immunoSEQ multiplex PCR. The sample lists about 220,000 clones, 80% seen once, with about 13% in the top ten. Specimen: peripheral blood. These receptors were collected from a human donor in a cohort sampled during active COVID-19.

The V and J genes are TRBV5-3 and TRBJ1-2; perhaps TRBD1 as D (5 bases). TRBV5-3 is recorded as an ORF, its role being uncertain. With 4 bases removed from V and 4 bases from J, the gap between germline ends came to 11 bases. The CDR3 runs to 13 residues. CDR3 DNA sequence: TGTGCCAGAAGCCTACGACAGCTCTATGGCTACACCTTC. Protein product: CARSLRQLYGYTF.

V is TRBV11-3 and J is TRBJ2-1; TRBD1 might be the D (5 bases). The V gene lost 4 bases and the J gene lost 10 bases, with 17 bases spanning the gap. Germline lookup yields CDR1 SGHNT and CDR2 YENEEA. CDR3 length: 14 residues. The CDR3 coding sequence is TGTGCCAGCAGCTCTCTGACTGGACCAGGGGAGCAGTTCTTC. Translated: CASSSLTGPGEQFF.

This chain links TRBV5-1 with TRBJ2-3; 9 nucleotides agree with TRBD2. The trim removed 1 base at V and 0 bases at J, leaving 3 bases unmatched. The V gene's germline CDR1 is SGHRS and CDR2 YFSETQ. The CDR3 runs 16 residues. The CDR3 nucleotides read TGCGCCAGCAGCTTGAACCTAGCGGGAAGCACAGATACGCAGTATTTT. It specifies CASSLNLAGSTDTQYF.

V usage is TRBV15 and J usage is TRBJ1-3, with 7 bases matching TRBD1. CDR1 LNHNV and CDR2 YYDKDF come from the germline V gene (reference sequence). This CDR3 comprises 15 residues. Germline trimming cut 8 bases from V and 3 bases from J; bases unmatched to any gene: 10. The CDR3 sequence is CATEPQGISGNTIYF. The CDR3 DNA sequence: TGTGCCACCGAGCCACAGGGGATCAGTGGAAACACCATATATTTT.

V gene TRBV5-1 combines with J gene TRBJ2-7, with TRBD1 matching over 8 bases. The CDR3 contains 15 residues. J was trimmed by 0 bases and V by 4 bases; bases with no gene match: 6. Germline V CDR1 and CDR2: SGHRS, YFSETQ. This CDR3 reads CASSGPGQGSYEQYF. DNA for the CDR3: TGCGCCAGCAGCGGGCCCGGACAGGGCTCCTACGAGCAGTACTTC.